This record looks at one T cell receptor (beta chain) sequence and its context. Its antigen is unknown. The data were taken from a study of T cells in localized non-small cell lung cancer. General study points: Adjacent uninvolved lung had the highest clonality, suggesting focused antigen responses.

The CDR3 runs 13 residues. Germline V gene data show CDR1 as SGHTA and CDR2 as FQGTGA. With 6 bases removed from V and 3 bases from J, the gap between germline ends came to 11 bases. Sequenced by immunoSEQ multiplex PCR; TCRdb stores in-frame clones only, minus some. Of approximately 76,000 clones in the sample, 80% were seen once. This material consisted of peripheral blood, taken before any cancer treatment. The sequence was obtained from a female donor older than 55 with stage I lung adenocarcinoma. The genes are TRBV7-3 and TRBJ1-2, with D possibly TRBD1 on 6 matching bases. Written as DNA, the CDR3 is TGTGCCAGCAGGGACAGTTTTCACTATGGCTACACCTTC. Protein: CASRDSFHYGYTF. The variable domain in full, with the rest retrieved from reference TRBV7-3 and TRBJ1-2, is GAGVSQTPSNKVTEKGKYVELRCDPISGHTALYWYRQSLGQGPEFLIYFQGTGAADDSGLPNDRFFAVRPEGSVSTLKIQRTERGDSAVYLCASRDSFHYGYTFGSGTRLTVV.